These T cell receptor beta chains were read from a single sample in a study of blood T cell repertoires in COVID-19. Sequenced by immunoSEQ multiplex PCR; TCRdb stores in-frame clones only, minus some. The sample shows 50,000 to 55,000 clones, just under 85% of them seen only once. Material: peripheral blood. The receptors come from a human donor in a cohort sampled during active COVID-19. Both conserved end residues are part of each CDR3. A D gene is named only where the DNA matches it firmly. A clone size is listed for some rows: how often the clone was seen (once, few, many), or a class if it is expanded.

TRBD2,.,TRBJ2-4,TRBV9,13,CASSGGEREGLLF,TGTGCCAGCAGCGGCGGGGAGCGGGAGGGCCTTTTATTC
TRBD1,few,TRBJ1-5,TRBV19,18,CASSPGTGAILSNQPQHF,TGTGCCAGTAGTCCCGGGACAGGGGCTATATTGAGCAATCAGCCCCAGCATTTT
TRBD1,.,TRBJ1-2,TRBV4-1,16,CASSQRGGQEGYGYTF,TGCGCCAGCAGCCAGAGGGGGGGACAGGAGGGTTATGGCTACACCTTC
.,.,TRBJ1-1,TRBV6-6,13,CASTKEQNTEAFF,TGTGCCAGCACCAAAGAACAGAACACTGAAGCTTTCTTT
TRBD2,.,TRBJ2-3,TRBV4-2,17,CASSQDPTSESTDTQYF,TGTGCCAGCAGCCAAGATCCGACTAGCGAAAGCACAGATACGCAGTATTTT
TRBD2,once,TRBJ2-7,TRBV6-6,15,CASRRGTSFTDEQYF,TGTGCCAGCAGGCGCGGGACTAGCTTCACCGACGAGCAGTACTTC
.,.,TRBJ1-5,TRBV3-1/TRBV3-2,14,CASSQGGSNQPQHF,TGTGCCAGCAGCCAGGGGGGTAGCAATCAGCCCCAGCATTTT
TRBD1,few,TRBJ1-1,TRBV10-1,13,CASSEYRGTEAFF,TGCGCCAGCAGTGAATACAGGGGCACTGAAGCTTTCTTT
TRBD2,.,TRBJ2-3,TRBV6-1,18,CASSASLGLAGFSDTQYF,TGTGCCAGCAGTGCGTCCTTGGGACTAGCGGGATTTTCTGATACGCAGTATTTT
.,few,TRBJ2-7,TRBV5-1,13,CASSLDTGYEQYF,TGCGCCAGCAGCTTGGATACAGGCTACGAGCAGTACTTC
TRBD1,.,TRBJ2-1,TRBV5-1,15,CASSLMDRGPGEQFF,TGCGCCAGCAGCTTAATGGACAGGGGGCCGGGTGAGCAGTTCTTC
.,.,TRBJ1-3,TRBV2,16,CASSGPFRGSGNTIYF,TGTGCCAGCAGTGGACCCTTTCGGGGGTCTGGAAACACCATATATTTT
.,.,TRBJ2-1,TRBV2,16,CASSATLPGSYNEQFF,TGTGCCAGCAGTGCTACGCTCCCGGGATCCTACAATGAGCAGTTCTTC
.,.,TRBJ2-7,TRBV27,12,CASVGETYEQYF,TGTGCCAGCGTAGGAGAAACCTACGAGCAGTACTTC
.,.,TRBJ2-4,TRBV19,16,CASSIRSARAKNIQYF,TGTGCCAGTAGTATTCGAAGTGCGAGGGCCAAAAACATTCAGTACTTC
.,.,TRBJ2-1,TRBV10-3,12,CAISDWGVEQFF,TGTGCCATCAGTGACTGGGGGGTTGAGCAGTTCTTC
TRBD1,.,TRBJ2-7,TRBV7-9,16,CASSREFGTGGGEQYF,TGTGCCAGCAGCCGTGAGTTCGGGACAGGGGGCGGCGAGCAGTACTTC
.,.,TRBJ2-5,TRBV14,14,CASSQAPEGETQYF,TGTGCCAGCAGCCAAGCCCCCGAGGGCGAGACCCAGTACTTC
TRBD1,.,TRBJ1-1,TRBV29-1,12,CSGTGQGFEAFF,TGCAGCGGGACTGGACAGGGGTTTGAAGCTTTCTTT
.,.,TRBJ1-2,TRBV28,12,CAGYRAPGGYTF,TGTGCCGGTTACAGGGCACCGGGTGGCTACACCTTC
.,.,TRBJ1-1,TRBV5-5,14,CASSFIQGRTEAFF,TGTGCCAGCAGCTTTATCCAGGGGCGGACTGAAGCTTTCTTT
.,few,TRBJ1-2,TRBV6-6,14,CASTARQLDYGYTF,TGTGCCAGCACCGCAAGACAGCTAGACTATGGCTACACCTTC